Below, one T cell receptor (beta chain) is given with its context. The length of the CDR3 is 12 residues. Germline values: CDR1 SGHDN, CDR2 FVKESK. Trimming left V 6 bases short and J 5 bases short, with 10 bases between. These data originate in a study of cytomegalovirus exposure and HLA in healthy donors. Assay used: immunoSEQ multiplex PCR; TCRdb lists only in-frame clones, some missing. The top ten clones hold around 2.2% of a sample with 50,000 or so clones, roughly 90% of them seen once. This chain uses TRBV14 with TRBJ2-5, with a possible D match to TRBD1 (5 bases). This sequence originates from a woman aged 25-40 years in good health and CMV-seronegative. The sample was PBMCs. This CDR3 is CASSPNRETQYF. The DNA of the CDR3 is TGTGCCAGCAGTCCTAACAGGGAGACCCAGTACTTC.